Below are 13 T cell receptor beta chains sequenced from a single sample in a study of early T cells in non-severe SARS-CoV-2 infection. TCRdb re-called the 5' RACE reads through MiXCR, storing one row per CDR3 protein. The sample consists of 20,000 to 25,000 distinct CDR3 sequences, approximately 5% of them appearing once. Sequencing was carried out using whole blood. These receptors originate from an adult who was a healthcare worker with PCR-confirmed SARS-CoV-2 infection or an uninfected control (not recorded which).

This clonotype was seen ten or more times. CDR3 sequence: CASSQGGDTEAFF. The CDR3 region has the DNA TGTGCCAGCAGCCAGGGAGGCGACACTGAAGCTTTCTTT. The gene calls are TRBV7-3 and TRBJ1-1, with D perhaps TRBD1 (5 bases). V dropped 5 bases and J dropped 3 bases, with 10 bases sitting between them. In germline, CDR1 is SGHTA, CDR2 FQGTGA. The CDR3 length is 13 residues.

This chain links TRBV11-2 with TRBJ2-3, with 11 bases that match TRBD1. V lost 1 base to trimming and J lost 2 bases; unmatched junction nucleotides: 2. The germline gives CDR1 SGHAT, CDR2 FQNNGV. The CDR3 totals 16 residues. The CDR3 reads CASSLADRGLTDTQYF. The CDR3 bases are TGTGCCAGCAGCTTAGCGGACAGGGGGCTCACAGATACGCAGTATTTT.

Many counts were recorded for this clonotype. The chain combines TRBV5-5 with TRBJ2-5; D is unresolved. Germline V CDR1 and CDR2: SGHKS, YYEKEE (reference sequence). Trimming took off 0 bases at V and 4 bases at J, with 13 bases between the two ends. The CDR3 consists of 15 residues. The CDR3 DNA reads TGTGCCAGCAGCTTGGGCCTCACCCCGGGAGAGACCCAGTACTTC. It yields the protein CASSLGLTPGETQYF.

This clonotype was counted at least ten times. The chain combines TRBV7-2 with TRBJ2-7, with D perhaps TRBD1 or TRBD2 (5 bases each). CDR3 length: 14 residues. Germline assignment: CDR1 SGHTA and CDR2 FQGNSA. Trimming took 4 bases from V and 6 from J, leaving 16 bases between them. For the CDR3, the DNA is TGTGCCAGCAGCTCCACTTACGGGGCGGGCGAGCAGTACTTC. Translating it yields CASSSTYGAGEQYF.

The sample holds many counts of this clonotype. The V call is TRBV11-2, the J call TRBJ2-1, with D possibly being TRBD1 (5 bases). Germline V gives CDR1 SGHAT, CDR2 FQNNGV. This CDR3 is built from 13 residues. Trimming stripped 5 bases from V and 10 bases from J, with 15 bases between. The CDR3 loop reads CASSPLEWGEQFF. The CDR3 DNA reads TGTGCCAGCAGCCCACTGGAGTGGGGCGAGCAGTTCTTC.

In this sample, this clonotype turned up once. A much larger clone differs from this one at a single base, so this may be a read error. The chain uses TRBV7-6 and TRBJ1-1, with D unclear. The V gene lost 2 bases and the J gene lost 3 bases, with 7 bases spanning the gap. Germline values: CDR1 SGHVS, CDR2 FNYEAQ. The CDR3 loop spans 13 amino acids. The DNA for the CDR3 is TGTGCCAGCAGCTTATCAGGATACACTGAAGCTTTCTTT. It specifies CASSLSGYTEAFF.

This clonotype has ten or more counts. CDR3: CASGGRGYSDTQYF. The CDR3 nucleotides are TGTGCCAGCGGGGGTAGGGGGTATTCGGATACGCAGTATTTT. The rearrangement uses TRBV2 and TRBJ2-3; a weak D match, TRBD1 (6 bases). The CDR3 has 14 amino acids. Trimming removed 8 bases at V and 6 bases at J, with 18 bases between. Germline values: CDR1 SNHLY, CDR2 FYNNEI.

This clonotype turned up a few times. The genes are TRBV7-9 and TRBJ2-7; possible D gene TRBD1, 6 bases. This CDR3 contains 12 residues. Per the germline V gene, CDR1 is SEHNR and CDR2 is FQNEAQ (reference sequence). Trimming removed 6 bases from V and 2 bases from J, with 8 bases in between. CDR3 bases: TGTGCCAGCAGACAGGGTCCCTACGAGCAGTACTTC. Residues: CASRQGPYEQYF.

This clonotype was seen a few times. V gene TRBV3-1 combines with J gene TRBJ1-2; 9 nucleotides align to TRBD1. The V segment lost 4 bases and the J segment 8 bases; nucleotides outside the gene matches: 5. Germline CDR1 and CDR2: LGHDT and YNNKEL (reference sequence). The CDR3 has 13 residues. The CDR3 DNA reads as TGTGCCAGCAGCCCCCGGACAGGGGTAGGCTACACCTTC. It encodes CASSPRTGVGYTF.

This clonotype was seen a few times. The chain is built from TRBV18 and TRBJ1-4; D call uncertain. Germline V gene sequence: CDR1 KGHSH, CDR2 LQKENI. Trimming removed 3 bases at V and 7 bases at J, with 21 bases between. This CDR3 region has 17 residues. The CDR3 loop reads CASSPSQGRLVGEKLFF. The CDR3 DNA sequence: TGTGCCAGCTCACCGTCGCAAGGGAGGCTTGTGGGTGAAAAACTGTTTTTT.

The CDR3 spells CALEGYTF. In DNA, the CDR3 is TGTGCCCTCGAAGGCTACACCTTC. The V call is TRBV21-1, the J call TRBJ1-2. TRBV21-1 is assigned pseudogene status. The CDR3 consists of 8 residues.

This clonotype was detected many times. J is TRBJ1-2 and V is TRBV5-6; 8 bases agree with TRBD1. Trimming cost V 0 bases and J 11 bases; bases outside gene matches: 6. This CDR3 has 13 residues. Germline V gene lookup returns CDR1 SGHDT and CDR2 YYEEEE. CDR3 in amino acids: CASSLAQGAGYTF. CDR3 sequence (DNA): TGTGCCAGCAGCTTGGCGCAGGGGGCAGGATACACCTTC.

This clonotype was counted many times. The rearrangement links TRBV11-2 to TRBJ2-7; 7 bases map to TRBD1. This CDR3 is built from 17 residues. The V gene end was trimmed by 5 bases and the J gene end by 2 bases; junction bases not matched to a gene: 15. Germline V CDR1 and CDR2: SGHAT, FQNNGV. The CDR3 loop reads CASSVIPGTELPYEQYF. Here the CDR3 DNA reads TGTGCCAGCAGCGTTATTCCCGGGACAGAACTACCCTACGAGCAGTACTTC.